This T cell receptor (beta chain) was captured in a study of shared clonotypes between healthy human individuals. Notes on this clone: Its target is not known. One end of the junction varies from germline; a read error may be responsible.

Cells designated naive CD8 were CD45RO-negative and were positively selected for CCR7, with terminally differentiated effector memory CD45RA+ cells excluded. Authors' analysis steps: Because ImmunoSEQ provided only junction sequences with no quality scores, the filtering differed. Clones were read by immunoSEQ multiplex PCR, and TCRdb kept only the in-frame ones, dropping some. V, J and clone size reflect that table, while D and trimming were determined from the DNA. The sample yields approximately 1.9 million clones, about 93% seen once. Study-level points and caveats: It was observed that roughly 5% of naive CD4 clonotypes were shared across several donors.

This clonotype originated in a man younger than 35 in good health. Some clones in this sample may be carry-over from other donors' samples. Sequenced material: naive CD8+ T cells from PBMCs.

The CDR3 nucleotides are TGCAGCGTTGCGTTATCATGGGGGGACAGGGTCTTC. It specifies CSVALSWGDRVF. This chain links TRBV29-1 with TRBJ2-1; TRBD1 agrees at 9 bases. CDR1 and CDR2 from the germline V gene are SQVTM and ANQGSEA. CDR3 length equals 12 residues.